The rows below give T cell receptor beta chains drawn from one sample of a study of blood T cell repertoires in COVID-19. Sequencing was performed with immunoSEQ multiplex PCR; in TCRdb, only in-frame clones are kept and a portion is missing. Seen here are tens of thousands of clones, approximately 80% observed once, and the top ten hold 5% to 5.5%. Input material: peripheral blood. The receptors come from a man in his 70s with acute or convalescent COVID-19. Both conserved end residues are part of each CDR3. Fields, in order: clone size, D gene, V gene, J gene, CDR3 DNA, CDR3 protein. D genes are given only for firm matches. Only part of the rows carry a size: once, few, many, or a class if the clone is expanded.

clone_size: NA
d_call: TRBD1
v_call: TRBV2
j_call: TRBJ1-2
cdr3_nt: TGTGCCAGCAGTAGAGAGAACAGGGGGCTGGATGGCTACACCTTC
cdr3_aa: CASSRENRGLDGYTF

clone_size: NA
d_call: TRBD2
v_call: TRBV20-1
j_call: TRBJ2-5
cdr3_nt: TGCAGTGCAGTGGGGGGGGAGACCCAGTACTTC
cdr3_aa: CSAVGGETQYF

clone_size: NA
d_call: NA
v_call: TRBV7-7
j_call: TRBJ2-3
cdr3_nt: TGTGCTAGCAGCGCGGCCTTCGGCTTCCTAACAGATACGCAGTATTTT
cdr3_aa: CASSAAFGFLTDTQYF

clone_size: NA
d_call: NA
v_call: TRBV6-4
j_call: TRBJ2-1
cdr3_nt: TGTGCCAGCAGTTGGACCTTTACTAGCTCCTACAATGAGCAGTTCTTC
cdr3_aa: CASSWTFTSSYNEQFF

clone_size: NA
d_call: NA
v_call: TRBV5-1
j_call: TRBJ2-7
cdr3_nt: TGCGCCAGCAGCTTGGTAACCATTTCTAACTCCTACGAGCAGTACTTC
cdr3_aa: CASSLVTISNSYEQYF

clone_size: NA
d_call: NA
v_call: TRBV7-6
j_call: TRBJ2-7
cdr3_nt: TGTGCCAGCAGCACATTAGACAGCTACGAGCAGTACTTC
cdr3_aa: CASSTLDSYEQYF

clone_size: few
d_call: TRBD1
v_call: TRBV5-1
j_call: TRBJ2-1
cdr3_nt: TGCGCCAGCAGCCCCGAGGGGGCTGCTTACAATGAGCAGTTCTTC
cdr3_aa: CASSPEGAAYNEQFF

clone_size: few
d_call: TRBD1
v_call: TRBV7-9
j_call: TRBJ2-2
cdr3_nt: TGTGCCAGCAGCCCGCGGGACAGGGGTGTCCCCGGGGAGCTGTTTTTT
cdr3_aa: CASSPRDRGVPGELFF

clone_size: NA
d_call: NA
v_call: TRBV7-6
j_call: TRBJ2-2
cdr3_nt: TGTGCCAGCAGCCCCGGGACATTTAACACCGGGGAGCTGTTTTTT
cdr3_aa: CASSPGTFNTGELFF

clone_size: NA
d_call: TRBD1
v_call: TRBV20-1
j_call: TRBJ2-1
cdr3_nt: TGCAGTGCTAGTTTTGGACAGGGTCAGGGTGAGCAGTTCTTC
cdr3_aa: CSASFGQGQGEQFF

clone_size: NA
d_call: TRBD1
v_call: TRBV19
j_call: TRBJ1-4
cdr3_nt: TGTGCCAGTAGGGCGAGGGGACAGCTTAATGAAAAACTGTTTTTT
cdr3_aa: CASRARGQLNEKLFF

clone_size: NA
d_call: NA
v_call: TRBV29-1
j_call: TRBJ2-1
cdr3_nt: TGCAGCGTTGGCTGGCGGGGCTACAATGAGCAGTTCTTC
cdr3_aa: CSVGWRGYNEQFF

clone_size: few
d_call: NA
v_call: TRBV5-1
j_call: TRBJ1-2
cdr3_nt: TGCGCCAGCAGCTTTGGAGGTGTAGGTGGCTACACCTTC
cdr3_aa: CASSFGGVGGYTF

clone_size: NA
d_call: TRBD2
v_call: TRBV5-1
j_call: TRBJ2-5
cdr3_nt: TGCGCCAGCAGCTTGGAAGGTCGGGGGGATTGGGAGACCCAGTACTTC
cdr3_aa: CASSLEGRGDWETQYF

clone_size: once
d_call: TRBD1
v_call: TRBV18
j_call: TRBJ2-2
cdr3_nt: TGTGCCAGCTCACCAGGACAGGGTCGTGGCACCGGGGAGCTGTTTTTT
cdr3_aa: CASSPGQGRGTGELFF

clone_size: NA
d_call: NA
v_call: TRBV2
j_call: TRBJ2-2
cdr3_nt: TGTGCCAGCACACAATCCGCCAACACCGGGGAGCTGTTTTTT
cdr3_aa: CASTQSANTGELFF

clone_size: NA
d_call: NA
v_call: TRBV6-4
j_call: TRBJ1-2
cdr3_nt: TGTGCCAGCACAACCCCCACTGTGGAGGGTTGTGGCTACACCTTC
cdr3_aa: CASTTPTVEGCGYTF

clone_size: NA
d_call: TRBD2
v_call: TRBV4-1
j_call: TRBJ2-5
cdr3_nt: TGCGCCAGCAGCCAACCCCTAGCGGGGGGGCAACAGTACTTC
cdr3_aa: CASSQPLAGGQQYF

clone_size: NA
d_call: TRBD1
v_call: TRBV2
j_call: TRBJ2-1
cdr3_nt: TGTGCCAGCAGAGCCACAGGGGGCGAAGGGCAGTTCTTC
cdr3_aa: CASRATGGEGQFF

clone_size: NA
d_call: NA
v_call: TRBV5-4
j_call: TRBJ2-3
cdr3_nt: TGTGCCAGCAGCTTGAGTAAGGCGGCCGGAGATACGCAGTATTTT
cdr3_aa: CASSLSKAAGDTQYF

clone_size: NA
d_call: NA
v_call: TRBV11-2
j_call: TRBJ2-5
cdr3_nt: TGTGCCAGCAGTCGGCGAGGGAGTGAGGGAGAGACCCAGTACTTC
cdr3_aa: CASSRRGSEGETQYF

clone_size: NA
d_call: NA
v_call: TRBV19
j_call: TRBJ1-2
cdr3_nt: TGTGCCAGTAGTATACCTGGGCAACATAACTATGGCTACACCTTC
cdr3_aa: CASSIPGQHNYGYTF

clone_size: NA
d_call: NA
v_call: TRBV19
j_call: TRBJ2-2
cdr3_nt: TGTGCCAGTAGGGGGGTCGGGGGGAACACCGGGGAGCTGTTTTTT
cdr3_aa: CASRGVGGNTGELFF

clone_size: NA
d_call: TRBD1
v_call: TRBV7-2
j_call: TRBJ1-1
cdr3_nt: TGTGCCAGCAGCTCCCACAGGGGTACTGAAGCTTTCTTT
cdr3_aa: CASSSHRGTEAFF

clone_size: NA
d_call: NA
v_call: TRBV2
j_call: TRBJ1-5
cdr3_nt: TGTGCCAGCAGTGAATACGGGGGTAGCAATCAGCCCCAGCATTTT
cdr3_aa: CASSEYGGSNQPQHF

clone_size: NA
d_call: TRBD1
v_call: TRBV5-1
j_call: TRBJ1-1
cdr3_nt: TGCGCCAGCAGCGACGGACAGGGGAACACTGAAGCTTTCTTT
cdr3_aa: CASSDGQGNTEAFF

clone_size: NA
d_call: NA
v_call: TRBV7-9
j_call: TRBJ2-2
cdr3_nt: TGTGCCAGCAGCTTAAGGCAGGGTGGGGACACCGGGGAGCTGTTTTTT
cdr3_aa: CASSLRQGGDTGELFF

clone_size: NA
d_call: NA
v_call: TRBV11-1
j_call: TRBJ2-7
cdr3_nt: TGTGCCAGCAGCTTAGCGGCAGGGTTCACCTACGAGCAGTACTTC
cdr3_aa: CASSLAAGFTYEQYF

clone_size: NA
d_call: NA
v_call: TRBV4-1
j_call: TRBJ2-2
cdr3_nt: TGCGCCAGCAGCCATCCCCGGGACACCGGGGAGCTGTTTTTT
cdr3_aa: CASSHPRDTGELFF

clone_size: NA
d_call: NA
v_call: TRBV5-8
j_call: TRBJ2-7
cdr3_nt: TGTGCCAGCAGCTTTGTGGGGGCCCTATCCTACGAGCAGTACTTC
cdr3_aa: CASSFVGALSYEQYF

clone_size: NA
d_call: TRBD1
v_call: TRBV2
j_call: TRBJ2-1
cdr3_nt: TGTGCCAGCATAGGGCGGGACAGGGGATATGAGCAGTTCTTC
cdr3_aa: CASIGRDRGYEQFF

clone_size: NA
d_call: TRBD1
v_call: TRBV19
j_call: TRBJ2-1
cdr3_nt: TGTGCCAGTAGTATAGGAGCAGGGGGTAAGGAAACTGAGCAGTTCTTC
cdr3_aa: CASSIGAGGKETEQFF

clone_size: few
d_call: NA
v_call: TRBV4-1
j_call: TRBJ2-7
cdr3_nt: TGCGCCAGCAGCCAAGATAAACTCAGGGGCCCTAGCTCCTACGAGCAGTACTTC
cdr3_aa: CASSQDKLRGPSSYEQYF

clone_size: NA
d_call: NA
v_call: TRBV6-1
j_call: TRBJ1-5
cdr3_nt: TGTGCCAGCAGTGAAAGGAGCAGAAAATATAGCAATCAGCCCCAGCATTTT
cdr3_aa: CASSERSRKYSNQPQHF

clone_size: NA
d_call: TRBD1
v_call: TRBV11-2
j_call: TRBJ2-7
cdr3_nt: TGTGCCAGCAGCTTAGATCAGGGGACAGCCTACGAGCAGTACTTC
cdr3_aa: CASSLDQGTAYEQYF

clone_size: NA
d_call: NA
v_call: TRBV18
j_call: TRBJ1-2
cdr3_nt: TGTGCCAGCTCACCAACAGGGATCTATGGCTACACCTTC
cdr3_aa: CASSPTGIYGYTF

clone_size: NA
d_call: TRBD1
v_call: TRBV7-2
j_call: TRBJ1-2
cdr3_nt: TGTGCCAGCAGCAAGGACAGGATGTATGGCTACACCTTC
cdr3_aa: CASSKDRMYGYTF

clone_size: NA
d_call: TRBD1
v_call: TRBV5-6
j_call: TRBJ2-1
cdr3_nt: TGTGCCAGCAGCTTGGGGCAGGGGGCTGAGAATGAGCAGTTCTTC
cdr3_aa: CASSLGQGAENEQFF

clone_size: NA
d_call: TRBD1
v_call: TRBV5-1
j_call: TRBJ2-1
cdr3_nt: TGCGCCAGCAGCCTCTGGGACAGGCGGGACAATGAGCAGTTCTTC
cdr3_aa: CASSLWDRRDNEQFF

clone_size: NA
d_call: NA
v_call: TRBV10-1
j_call: TRBJ1-5
cdr3_nt: TGCGCCAGCTCTGGGGGCGTCGGACAGCCCCAGCATTTT
cdr3_aa: CASSGGVGQPQHF

clone_size: NA
d_call: NA
v_call: TRBV6-5
j_call: TRBJ1-2
cdr3_nt: TGTGCCAGCAGTCCGGACAGATCCAACTATGGCTACACCTTC
cdr3_aa: CASSPDRSNYGYTF

clone_size: NA
d_call: TRBD2
v_call: TRBV4-1
j_call: TRBJ2-1
cdr3_nt: TGCGCCAGCAGCCAAGTTTGGGGGGGGTCCTACAATGAGCAGTTCTTC
cdr3_aa: CASSQVWGGSYNEQFF

clone_size: many
d_call: NA
v_call: TRBV27
j_call: TRBJ1-6
cdr3_nt: TGTGCCAGCATCCACAGGGCGAGGGATTCACCCCTCCACTTT
cdr3_aa: CASIHRARDSPLHF

clone_size: NA
d_call: TRBD1
v_call: TRBV10-3
j_call: TRBJ2-5
cdr3_nt: TGTGCCATCGGGACAGGTGACCAAGAGACCCAGTACTTC
cdr3_aa: CAIGTGDQETQYF

clone_size: once
d_call: TRBD1
v_call: TRBV6-4
j_call: TRBJ2-1
cdr3_nt: TGTGCCAGCAGTGAGGGACAGGAGATAAAGAGAAGCTCCTACAATGAGCAGTTCTTC
cdr3_aa: CASSEGQEIKRSSYNEQFF

clone_size: NA
d_call: NA
v_call: TRBV7-8
j_call: TRBJ1-4
cdr3_nt: TGTGCCAGCAGACAACACCGGGACTCCTGGGGTGAAAAACTGTTTTTT
cdr3_aa: CASRQHRDSWGEKLFF

clone_size: NA
d_call: NA
v_call: TRBV27
j_call: TRBJ1-1
cdr3_nt: TGTGCCAGCAGCTCACAGGGCCGGGGCCTGAACACTGAAGCTTTCTTT
cdr3_aa: CASSSQGRGLNTEAFF

clone_size: NA
d_call: TRBD2
v_call: TRBV12-5
j_call: TRBJ2-3
cdr3_nt: TGTGCTAGTGGTTTGGGAGCGGGACCTAGCACAGATACGCAGTATTTT
cdr3_aa: CASGLGAGPSTDTQYF

clone_size: NA
d_call: TRBD2
v_call: TRBV7-2
j_call: TRBJ2-7
cdr3_nt: TGTGCCAGCAGCTGGTATAGCGGGGGGGCATACGAGCAGTACTTC
cdr3_aa: CASSWYSGGAYEQYF

clone_size: NA
d_call: NA
v_call: TRBV5-4
j_call: TRBJ2-1
cdr3_nt: TGTGCCAGCAGCGCGGGTCGGGCTAGCGACGGATTGGATGAGCAGTTCTTC
cdr3_aa: CASSAGRASDGLDEQFF

clone_size: NA
d_call: TRBD1
v_call: TRBV19
j_call: TRBJ1-5
cdr3_nt: TGTGCCAGTAGGATAACAGGGGAAGGTCAGCCCCAGCATTTT
cdr3_aa: CASRITGEGQPQHF

clone_size: NA
d_call: TRBD1
v_call: TRBV18
j_call: TRBJ2-4
cdr3_nt: TGTGCCAGCTCACCACTGGGACAGCCGAACATTCAGTACTTC
cdr3_aa: CASSPLGQPNIQYF

clone_size: once
d_call: NA
v_call: TRBV4-2
j_call: TRBJ1-2
cdr3_nt: TGTGCCAGCAGCCGCAACCTGGACAACAACTATGGCTACACCTTC
cdr3_aa: CASSRNLDNNYGYTF

clone_size: many
d_call: TRBD1
v_call: TRBV5-1
j_call: TRBJ2-2
cdr3_nt: TGCGCCAGCAGCCGGACAGGGTCGAACACCGGGGAGCTGTTTTTT
cdr3_aa: CASSRTGSNTGELFF

clone_size: NA
d_call: NA
v_call: TRBV18
j_call: TRBJ1-1
cdr3_nt: TGTGCCAGCTCACCACCGGGCAGAACTACTGAAGCTTTCTTT
cdr3_aa: CASSPPGRTTEAFF